The 4 T cell receptor beta chains below come from one sample, sequenced in a study of PD-1 blockade in classical Hodgkin lymphoma. Produced via immunoSEQ multiplex PCR; TCRdb's table is partial and in-frame only. The repertoire has around 91,000 clones, around nine tenths of them found once; the top ten carry 22%. All the patients suffered relapse after autologous stem cell transplantation, and brentuximab vedotin exposure differed. The specimen comprised peripheral blood mononuclear cells (PBMCs), sampled at baseline. Receptors were obtained from a human donor with classical Hodgkin lymphoma.

This chain links TRBV18 with TRBJ2-3; TRBD1 matches 7 bases. CDR1 and CDR2 from the germline V gene are KGHSH and LQKENI. Germline trimming cut 1 base from V and 1 base from J; bases unmatched to any gene: 5. This CDR3 spans 16 amino acids. The CDR3 DNA reads TGTGCCAGCTCACCACAGGGGGCGAGGGGCACAGATACGCAGTATTTT. Protein product: CASSPQGARGTDTQYF.

The chain is built from TRBV19 and TRBJ1-1; no firm D call. CDR1 is LNHDA and CDR2 is SQIVND in the germline V gene (reference sequence). Between the trimmed V and J ends, which lost 0 bases and 5 bases, there was a span of 13 bases. CDR3 length: 15 amino acids. CDR3 sequence reads: CASSIDPPGRTEAFF. As DNA, the CDR3 is TGTGCCAGTAGTATAGACCCCCCCGGGAGGACTGAAGCTTTCTTT.

The V and J genes are TRBV4-1 and TRBJ2-1, with unresolved D. The ends were cut back, 1 base at V and 0 bases at J, with 13 bases in the middle. In germline, CDR1 is MGHRA, CDR2 YSYEKL. The CDR3 spans 17 residues. The CDR3 reads CASSQVVVAYSYNEQFF. The CDR3, as DNA: TGCGCCAGCAGCCAAGTGGTAGTGGCTTACTCCTACAATGAGCAGTTCTTC.

This rearrangement joins TRBV5-6 to TRBJ2-7; D gene uncertain. The CDR3 extends over 16 amino acids. With 0 bases removed from V and 2 bases from J, the gap between germline ends came to 15 bases. Germline V gives CDR1 SGHDT, CDR2 YYEEEE. The CDR3 nucleotides read TGTGCCAGCAGCTTGGGTTTAGGCAATATCCCCTACGAGCAGTACTTC. This codes for CASSLGLGNIPYEQYF.